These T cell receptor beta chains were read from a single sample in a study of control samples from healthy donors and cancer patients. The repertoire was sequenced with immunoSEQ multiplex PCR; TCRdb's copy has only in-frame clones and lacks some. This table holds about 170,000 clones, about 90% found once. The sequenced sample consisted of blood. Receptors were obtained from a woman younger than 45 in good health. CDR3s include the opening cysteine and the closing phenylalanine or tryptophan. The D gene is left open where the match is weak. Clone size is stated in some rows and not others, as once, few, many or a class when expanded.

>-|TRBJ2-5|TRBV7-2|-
TGTGCCAGCAGCCTAAAGACAGGACAAGAGACCCAGTACTTC
CASSLKTGQETQYF
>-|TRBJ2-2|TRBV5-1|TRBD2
TGCGCCAGCAGCTCACTGCCGGCGGGAGGGTCGAACACCGGGGAGCTGTTTTTT
CASSSLPAGGSNTGELFF
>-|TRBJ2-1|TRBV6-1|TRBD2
TGTGCCAGCAGTGAAAGGTGGAGCGGGGCCTACAATGAGCAGTTCTTC
CASSERWSGAYNEQFF
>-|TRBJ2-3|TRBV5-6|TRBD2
TGTGCCAGCAGCTTGGCGGGAGGTGTAGCAGATACGCAGTATTTT
CASSLAGGVADTQYF
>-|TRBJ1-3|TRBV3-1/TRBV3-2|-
TGTGCCAGCAGCCCAGGAGGGTCCGGAAACACCATATATTTT
CASSPGGSGNTIYF
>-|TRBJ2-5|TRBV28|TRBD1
TGTGCCAGCAGTTTAAGACTACGGACAGGGGGTGTGGGGGAGACCCAGTACTTC
CASSLRLRTGGVGETQYF
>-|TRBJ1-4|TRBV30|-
TGTGCCTGGAGTGTACGGCCGCCGAGCAACGTAAAACTGTTTTTT
CAWSVRPPSNVKLFF
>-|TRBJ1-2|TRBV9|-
TGTGCCAGCAGCGTAGGAACAGGGTGGGAGGGCTACACCTTC
CASSVGTGWEGYTF
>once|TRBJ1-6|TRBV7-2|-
TGTGCCAGCAGCCCTCAAGGCCTTCCAAATTCACCCCTCCACTTT
CASSPQGLPNSPLHF
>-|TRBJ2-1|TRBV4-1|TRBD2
TGCGCCAGCAGCCAAGTCTCCCTTAGCGGGAACAATGAGCAGTTCTTC
CASSQVSLSGNNEQFF
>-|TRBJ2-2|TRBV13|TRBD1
TGTGCCAGCAGCCGAGCCGGGACAGGGTTCACCGGGGAGCTGTTTTTT
CASSRAGTGFTGELFF
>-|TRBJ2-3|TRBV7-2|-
TGTGCCAGCAGGTTGGAGGGGAACGCAGATACGCAGTATTTT
CASRLEGNADTQYF
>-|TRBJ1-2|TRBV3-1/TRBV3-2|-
TGTGCCAGCAGCCCCTTTGGTGACGGCAACTATGGCTACACCTTC
CASSPFGDGNYGYTF
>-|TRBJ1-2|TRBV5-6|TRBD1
TGTGCCAGCAGCTTGCTTCGATCGGGACAGGAGAACTATGGCTACACCTTC
CASSLLRSGQENYGYTF
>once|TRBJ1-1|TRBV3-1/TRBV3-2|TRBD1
TGTGCCAGCAGGCCAGCCGGGACAGGAGGAATGAACACTGAAGCTTTCTTT
CASRPAGTGGMNTEAFF
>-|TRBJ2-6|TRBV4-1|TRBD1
TGCGCCAGCAGCCTACCGAGCTCTCGGGACAGGGGGCCCGGAGGGGCCAACGTCCTGACTTTC
CASSLPSSRDRGPGGANVLTF